This TCR beta chain originates from a study of cytomegalovirus exposure and HLA in healthy donors. PCR used 60 Vbeta primers and 13 Jbeta primers. TCRdb's copy holds only in-frame clones and misses some; the assay was immunoSEQ multiplex PCR. Found here are about 170,000 clones, 80% to 90% of them singletons; the top ten hold around 5%. Study observations and caveats: Specific recognition of CMV antigens was confirmed in vitro for three chains (all CMV-associated). Clonal expansion was found to be greater in HLA-associated TCR beta chains than in equally common others in a later analysis.

As for this clone: Antigen unknown.

Germline V gene data show CDR1 as SEHNR and CDR2 as FQNEAQ (reference sequence). The V segment lost 3 bases and the J segment 2 bases; nucleotides outside the gene matches: 5. This CDR3 has 15 residues. The sequencing sample was made of PBMCs. The V gene is TRBV7-9, the J gene TRBJ2-3; the match to TRBD2 covers 7 bases. The receptor comes from a girl aged 10-17 years in good health and CMV-seropositive. CDR3 in amino acids: CASSLERGYTDTQYF. In DNA, the CDR3 is TGTGCCAGCAGCTTGGAGCGGGGATACACAGATACGCAGTATTTT. Supplemented by reference TRBV7-9 and TRBJ2-3, the full variable domain reads DTGVSQNPRHKITKRGQNVTFRCDPISEHNRLYWYRQTLGQGPEFLTYFQNEAQLEKSRLLSDRFSAERPKGSFSTLEIQRTEQGDSAMYLCASSLERGYTDTQYFGPGTRLTVL.